This T cell receptor (beta chain) originates from a study of breast tumors, draining lymph nodes, adjacent tissues. TCRdb re-derived calls from the multiplex PCR reads in MiXCR, one entry per CDR3 protein. The table shows 150,000 to 250,000 distinct CDR3 sequences, with roughly 31% occurring only once. Breast cancer patients provided tissue from their axillary draining lymph nodes. This clonotype appeared many times. The CDR3 runs to 16 residues. V lost 3 bases and J lost 3, with 20 bases in between. The germline CDR1 and CDR2 sequences are DFQATT and SNEGSKA (reference sequence). Sequences were obtained from axillary lymph node tissue. This receptor was obtained from a female donor with breast cancer. Some clones in this sample may be carry-over from other donors' samples. The chain is built from TRBV20-1 and TRBJ1-2, with a tentative D call TRBD1 (5 bases). CDR3 nucleotides: TGCAGTGCTAGGGATCAGTTGGATGACAGAGACTATGGCTACACCTTC. Translation gives CSARDQLDDRDYGYTF.